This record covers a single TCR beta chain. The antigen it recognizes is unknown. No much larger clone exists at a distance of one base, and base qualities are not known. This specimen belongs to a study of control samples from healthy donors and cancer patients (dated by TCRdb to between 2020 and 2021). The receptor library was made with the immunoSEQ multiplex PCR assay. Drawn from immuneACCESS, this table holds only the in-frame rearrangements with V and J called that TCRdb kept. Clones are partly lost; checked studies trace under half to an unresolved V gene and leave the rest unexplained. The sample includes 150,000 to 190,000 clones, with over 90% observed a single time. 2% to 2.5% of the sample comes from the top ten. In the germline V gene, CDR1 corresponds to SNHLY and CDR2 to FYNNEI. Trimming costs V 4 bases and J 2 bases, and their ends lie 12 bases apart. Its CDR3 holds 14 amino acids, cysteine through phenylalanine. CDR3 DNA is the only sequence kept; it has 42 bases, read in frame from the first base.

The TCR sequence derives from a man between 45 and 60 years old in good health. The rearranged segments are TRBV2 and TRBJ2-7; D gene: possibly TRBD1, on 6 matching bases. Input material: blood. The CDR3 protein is CASSVQGYTYEQYF. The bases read TGTGCCAGCAGTGTTCAGGGGTATACCTACGAGCAGTACTTC.